This entry lists 18 T cell receptor beta chains sequenced from one sample in a study of somatic mutations in cytotoxic T cells in rheumatoid arthritis. Data came from immunoSEQ multiplex PCR; TCRdb stores just in-frame clones and leaves some out. This sample yields roughly 9,400 clones, of which 70% to 85% are seen a single time; roughly 35% belongs to the top ten. The sample taken for sequencing was CD8+ T cells sorted from blood. The source is a woman aged 50 to 60 in good health.

The rearrangement uses TRBV27 and TRBJ2-1; no clear D gene. Trimming left V 2 bases short and J 0 bases short, with 5 bases between. The CDR3 loop spans 14 amino acids. Germline V lookup: CDR1 MNHEY, CDR2 SMNVEV (reference sequence). In DNA, the CDR3 is TGTGCCAGCAGTTTAGAGAGCTCCTACAATGAGCAGTTCTTC. Its translation: CASSLESSYNEQFF.

CDR3 loop: CASFYTGELFF. The CDR3 coding sequence is TGTGCCAGCTTCTACACCGGGGAGCTGTTTTTT. The genes are TRBV6-5 and TRBJ2-2; the D is unclear. CDR3 length: 11 residues. Trimming took off 8 bases at V and 3 bases at J, with 4 bases between the two ends. Per the germline V gene, CDR1 is MNHEY and CDR2 is SVGAGI.

This sequence joins TRBV19 and TRBJ1-1; D remains unclear. This CDR3 spans 12 amino acids. V dropped 7 bases and J dropped 4 bases, with 10 bases sitting between them. Per the germline V gene, CDR1 is LNHDA and CDR2 is SQIVND (reference sequence). For the CDR3, the DNA is TGTGCCAGTACTCGAGGAAGCACTGAAGCTTTCTTT. Its translation: CASTRGSTEAFF. Full variable domain (rest looked up from reference TRBV19 and TRBJ1-1): DGGITQSPKYLFRKEGQNVTLSCEQNLNHDAMYWYRQDPGQGLRLIYYSQIVNDFQKGDIAEGYSVSREKKESFPLTVTSAQKNPTAFYLCASTRGSTEAFFGQGTRLTVV.

This clone appeared a single time. V usage is TRBV14 and J usage is TRBJ1-1; perhaps TRBD1 as D (5 bases). The CDR3 length is 15 residues. From germline, CDR1 is SGHDN and CDR2 FVKESK. Trimming cost V 6 bases and J 5 bases, with 19 bases left between them. CDR3 sequence (DNA): TGTGCCAGCAGTTCAAGAGGAGGGGCTTGGACTGAAGCTTTCTTT. It is translated as CASSSRGGAWTEAFF. Together with reference TRBV14 and TRBJ1-1, the CDR3 gives the full variable domain: EAGVTQFPSHSVIEKGQTVTLRCDPISGHDNLYWYRRVMGKEIKFLLHFVKESKQDESGMPNNRFLAERTGGTYSTLKVQPAELEDSGVYFCASSSRGGAWTEAFFGQGTRLTVV.

V gene TRBV27 combines with J gene TRBJ2-2, with 9 bases identical to TRBD1. The CDR3 totals 20 residues. Trimming at V came to 1 base and at J to 7 bases, leaving 19 bases not matched to a gene. Germline CDR1 is MNHEY and CDR2 is SMNVEV (reference sequence). CDR3 amino acids: CASSLLLSFAGTGIGGELFF. CDR3 coding DNA: TGTGCCAGCAGTTTATTATTATCTTTTGCCGGGACAGGGATTGGCGGGGAGCTGTTTTTT.

V gene TRBV6-6 combines with J gene TRBJ1-5; D is unresolved. The germline V gene has CDR1 MNHNY and CDR2 SVGAGI (reference sequence). The CDR3 totals 16 residues. V lost 6 bases to trimming and J lost 2 bases, with 17 bases between them. CDR3 DNA: TGTGCCAGCAGCCCGCTTAGCCGTTCGGGCAATCAGCCCCAGCATTTT. This gives the protein CASSPLSRSGNQPQHF.

In its sample, this clone was seen once. The chain uses TRBV27 and TRBJ2-5, with 13 positions matching TRBD2. After removal of 2 bases from V and 5 bases from J, the junction contained 8 bases not matched to a gene. Germline lookup yields CDR1 MNHEY and CDR2 SMNVEV (reference sequence). The CDR3 length is 17 residues. DNA of the CDR3: TGTGCCAGCAGTTTACTTCGGACTAGCGGGGGTCCGGAGACCCAGTACTTC. Amino acids: CASSLLRTSGGPETQYF.

This clone was counted once. V gene TRBV4-1 combines with J gene TRBJ2-7; D is perhaps TRBD1 (6 bases). V lost 3 bases and J lost 2, with 8 bases in between. Germline V gives CDR1 MGHRA, CDR2 YSYEKL. This CDR3 has 13 amino acids. The CDR3 region is CASSHQGTYEQYF. The CDR3 DNA is TGCGCCAGCAGCCATCAGGGGACCTACGAGCAGTACTTC.

The V call is TRBV19, the J call TRBJ1-1, with 8 bases lining up with TRBD1. Germline lookup yields CDR1 LNHDA and CDR2 SQIVND (reference sequence). This CDR3 has 15 residues. The junction had 13 bases not matched to a gene; V was cut back by 7 bases and J by 6 bases. CDR3 protein: CASIPRDRFLAEAFF. CDR3 in DNA: TGTGCCAGTATTCCAAGGGACAGGTTTTTGGCTGAAGCTTTCTTT.

The J gene is TRBJ2-1, the V gene TRBV4-1; 10 nucleotides align to TRBD2. The V and J ends lost 0 bases and 10 bases, in that order; junction bases with no gene match: 6. The CDR3 sequence is 15 residues long. The germline V gene has CDR1 MGHRA and CDR2 YSYEKL. CDR3 loop: CASSQDRASGGEQFF. The CDR3 DNA is TGCGCCAGCAGCCAAGATAGGGCTAGCGGGGGCGAGCAGTTCTTC.

This clone showed up just once. The gene calls are TRBV7-6 and TRBJ2-3; 8 bases align to TRBD2. V dropped 5 bases and J dropped 5; count of bases not matched to a gene: 18. There are 18 residues in the CDR3. Germline CDR1 reads SGHVS; CDR2 reads FNYEAQ. CDR3 amino acids: CASSTMPGGAFVVDTQYF. Written as DNA, the CDR3 is TGTGCCAGCAGCACAATGCCCGGGGGGGCATTTGTGGTAGATACGCAGTATTTT.

The genes are TRBV7-9 and TRBJ2-1; 10 bases are shared with TRBD2. The CDR3 is made up of 15 amino acids. After removal of 5 bases from V and 5 bases from J, the junction contained 6 bases not matched to a gene. Germline CDR1 and CDR2: SEHNR and FQNEAQ (reference sequence). The CDR3 bases are TGTGCCAGCAGCGGAGCGGGGGGGCCGAACAATGAGCAGTTCTTC. It specifies CASSGAGGPNNEQFF.

The chain employs TRBV7-8 and TRBJ2-7, with D unresolved. Germline V gene sequence: CDR1 SGHVS, CDR2 FQNEAQ. This CDR3 contains 17 residues. Trimming shortened V by 3 bases and J by 0 bases, and 18 bases separated the two germline ends. The chain's CDR3 is CASSFLLVTELSYEQYF. As DNA, the CDR3 is TGTGCCAGCAGCTTCCTCCTTGTAACAGAGCTCTCCTACGAGCAGTACTTC.

V is TRBV4-3 and J is TRBJ2-3; D gene ambiguous. The length of the CDR3 is 16 residues. Germline CDR1 and CDR2: LGHNA and YSLEER. Trimming shortened V by 4 bases and J by 1 base, and 15 bases separated the two germline ends. CDR3 sequence (DNA): TGCGCCAGCAGCCCTGACGACTCCTGGGGCACAGATACGCAGTATTTT. It yields the protein CASSPDDSWGTDTQYF.

The rearrangement joins TRBV5-1 to TRBJ1-1; 10 bases match TRBD1. CDR1 is SGHRS, CDR2 YFSETQ, per germline. The trim removed 3 bases at V and 1 base at J, leaving 9 bases unmatched. This CDR3 spans 17 amino acids. The CDR3 sequence: CASSSIRDRGSNTEAFF. The CDR3 nucleotides read TGCGCCAGCAGCTCAATCCGGGACAGGGGATCGAACACTGAAGCTTTCTTT.

J is TRBJ1-1 and V is TRBV5-6; D ambiguous. CDR1 is SGHDT, CDR2 YYEEEE, per germline. The CDR3 is 14 residues long. Trimming shortened V by 1 base and J by 3 bases, and 10 bases separated the two germline ends. CDR3 sequence reads: CASSLPVQDTEAFF. As DNA, the CDR3 is TGTGCCAGCAGCTTGCCGGTCCAGGACACTGAAGCTTTCTTT.

The rearrangement uses TRBV15 and TRBJ1-2; maybe TRBD1 (6 bases). Deletions cut 1 base from V and 5 bases from J, with 14 bases between. Looked up from germline, CDR1 is LNHNV and CDR2 is YYDKDF (reference sequence). The CDR3 covers 15 residues. In DNA form, the CDR3 reads TGTGCCACCAGCAGAGGGGGGGGGCAGCTTTATGGCTACACCTTC. It is translated as CATSRGGGQLYGYTF.

The chain recombines TRBV6-6 with TRBJ1-2, with D unresolved. This CDR3 comprises 13 residues. V was cut by 0 bases and J by 4 bases, with 6 bases left in between. From germline, CDR1 is MNHNY and CDR2 SVGAGI (reference sequence). CDR3 sequence reads: CASSYSAVYGYTF. The CDR3, as DNA: TGTGCCAGCAGTTACTCGGCAGTCTATGGCTACACCTTC.